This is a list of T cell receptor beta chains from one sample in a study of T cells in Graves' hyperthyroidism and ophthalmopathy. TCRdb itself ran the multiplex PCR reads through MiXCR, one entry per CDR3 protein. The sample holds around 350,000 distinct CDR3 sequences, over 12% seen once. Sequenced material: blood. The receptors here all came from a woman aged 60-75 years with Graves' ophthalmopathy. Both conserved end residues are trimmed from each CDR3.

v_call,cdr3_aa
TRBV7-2,ASSPQDGSDEQF
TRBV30,AWSVGTGHGNTIY
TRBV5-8,ASSLAGRSRYEQY
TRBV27,ASSTPGTSGTDTQY
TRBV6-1,AASGLADYNEQF
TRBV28,ASSIGGGNEQF
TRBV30,AGNRGGNEKLF
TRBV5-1,ASSLSSGRLEQY
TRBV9,ASSVVPENYEQY
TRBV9,ASSVELRRSTDTQY
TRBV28,ASSNREYEQY
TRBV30,AWEGHMNTEAF
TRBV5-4,ASSMTGPPNTGELF
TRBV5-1,ASSQAGGPRNEQY
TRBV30,AWRIGGHDTQY
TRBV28,ASSKSQGATSSYEQY
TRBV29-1,SVVSYKGNYGYT